The source of this T cell receptor beta chain is a study of blood T cells in healthy people across ages. Whole-study results and caveats: With donor CMV status unknown, expanded clonotype changes were possibly confounded.

The CDR3 is 15 amino acids. Looked up from germline, CDR1 is MDHEN and CDR2 is SYDVKM. With 5 bases removed from V and 0 bases from J, the gap between germline ends came to 10 bases. Those donating, healthy Caucasian individuals from Russia, were aged roughly 6 to 100. As for this clonotype: The antigen remains undetermined.

The authors ran a second PCR of about 7 to 12 cycles using a sample-barcoded 5' primer and a J-beta primer mix. The yield of each sample was at least 3 million CDR3-containing paired-end reads. TCRdb ran MiXCR on the 5' RACE reads and lists one entry per CDR3 protein. The table lists about a million distinct CDR3 sequences, 35% to 40% of them singletons. The sequence was obtained from a man between 18 and 29 years old in good health. The sample consisted of blood. The chain combines TRBV28 with TRBJ1-4; D gene ambiguous. The CDR3 DNA reads as TGTGCCAGCAGTCCCGTTGCGTCAACTAATGAAAAACTGTTTTTT. This encodes CASSPVASTNEKLFF.